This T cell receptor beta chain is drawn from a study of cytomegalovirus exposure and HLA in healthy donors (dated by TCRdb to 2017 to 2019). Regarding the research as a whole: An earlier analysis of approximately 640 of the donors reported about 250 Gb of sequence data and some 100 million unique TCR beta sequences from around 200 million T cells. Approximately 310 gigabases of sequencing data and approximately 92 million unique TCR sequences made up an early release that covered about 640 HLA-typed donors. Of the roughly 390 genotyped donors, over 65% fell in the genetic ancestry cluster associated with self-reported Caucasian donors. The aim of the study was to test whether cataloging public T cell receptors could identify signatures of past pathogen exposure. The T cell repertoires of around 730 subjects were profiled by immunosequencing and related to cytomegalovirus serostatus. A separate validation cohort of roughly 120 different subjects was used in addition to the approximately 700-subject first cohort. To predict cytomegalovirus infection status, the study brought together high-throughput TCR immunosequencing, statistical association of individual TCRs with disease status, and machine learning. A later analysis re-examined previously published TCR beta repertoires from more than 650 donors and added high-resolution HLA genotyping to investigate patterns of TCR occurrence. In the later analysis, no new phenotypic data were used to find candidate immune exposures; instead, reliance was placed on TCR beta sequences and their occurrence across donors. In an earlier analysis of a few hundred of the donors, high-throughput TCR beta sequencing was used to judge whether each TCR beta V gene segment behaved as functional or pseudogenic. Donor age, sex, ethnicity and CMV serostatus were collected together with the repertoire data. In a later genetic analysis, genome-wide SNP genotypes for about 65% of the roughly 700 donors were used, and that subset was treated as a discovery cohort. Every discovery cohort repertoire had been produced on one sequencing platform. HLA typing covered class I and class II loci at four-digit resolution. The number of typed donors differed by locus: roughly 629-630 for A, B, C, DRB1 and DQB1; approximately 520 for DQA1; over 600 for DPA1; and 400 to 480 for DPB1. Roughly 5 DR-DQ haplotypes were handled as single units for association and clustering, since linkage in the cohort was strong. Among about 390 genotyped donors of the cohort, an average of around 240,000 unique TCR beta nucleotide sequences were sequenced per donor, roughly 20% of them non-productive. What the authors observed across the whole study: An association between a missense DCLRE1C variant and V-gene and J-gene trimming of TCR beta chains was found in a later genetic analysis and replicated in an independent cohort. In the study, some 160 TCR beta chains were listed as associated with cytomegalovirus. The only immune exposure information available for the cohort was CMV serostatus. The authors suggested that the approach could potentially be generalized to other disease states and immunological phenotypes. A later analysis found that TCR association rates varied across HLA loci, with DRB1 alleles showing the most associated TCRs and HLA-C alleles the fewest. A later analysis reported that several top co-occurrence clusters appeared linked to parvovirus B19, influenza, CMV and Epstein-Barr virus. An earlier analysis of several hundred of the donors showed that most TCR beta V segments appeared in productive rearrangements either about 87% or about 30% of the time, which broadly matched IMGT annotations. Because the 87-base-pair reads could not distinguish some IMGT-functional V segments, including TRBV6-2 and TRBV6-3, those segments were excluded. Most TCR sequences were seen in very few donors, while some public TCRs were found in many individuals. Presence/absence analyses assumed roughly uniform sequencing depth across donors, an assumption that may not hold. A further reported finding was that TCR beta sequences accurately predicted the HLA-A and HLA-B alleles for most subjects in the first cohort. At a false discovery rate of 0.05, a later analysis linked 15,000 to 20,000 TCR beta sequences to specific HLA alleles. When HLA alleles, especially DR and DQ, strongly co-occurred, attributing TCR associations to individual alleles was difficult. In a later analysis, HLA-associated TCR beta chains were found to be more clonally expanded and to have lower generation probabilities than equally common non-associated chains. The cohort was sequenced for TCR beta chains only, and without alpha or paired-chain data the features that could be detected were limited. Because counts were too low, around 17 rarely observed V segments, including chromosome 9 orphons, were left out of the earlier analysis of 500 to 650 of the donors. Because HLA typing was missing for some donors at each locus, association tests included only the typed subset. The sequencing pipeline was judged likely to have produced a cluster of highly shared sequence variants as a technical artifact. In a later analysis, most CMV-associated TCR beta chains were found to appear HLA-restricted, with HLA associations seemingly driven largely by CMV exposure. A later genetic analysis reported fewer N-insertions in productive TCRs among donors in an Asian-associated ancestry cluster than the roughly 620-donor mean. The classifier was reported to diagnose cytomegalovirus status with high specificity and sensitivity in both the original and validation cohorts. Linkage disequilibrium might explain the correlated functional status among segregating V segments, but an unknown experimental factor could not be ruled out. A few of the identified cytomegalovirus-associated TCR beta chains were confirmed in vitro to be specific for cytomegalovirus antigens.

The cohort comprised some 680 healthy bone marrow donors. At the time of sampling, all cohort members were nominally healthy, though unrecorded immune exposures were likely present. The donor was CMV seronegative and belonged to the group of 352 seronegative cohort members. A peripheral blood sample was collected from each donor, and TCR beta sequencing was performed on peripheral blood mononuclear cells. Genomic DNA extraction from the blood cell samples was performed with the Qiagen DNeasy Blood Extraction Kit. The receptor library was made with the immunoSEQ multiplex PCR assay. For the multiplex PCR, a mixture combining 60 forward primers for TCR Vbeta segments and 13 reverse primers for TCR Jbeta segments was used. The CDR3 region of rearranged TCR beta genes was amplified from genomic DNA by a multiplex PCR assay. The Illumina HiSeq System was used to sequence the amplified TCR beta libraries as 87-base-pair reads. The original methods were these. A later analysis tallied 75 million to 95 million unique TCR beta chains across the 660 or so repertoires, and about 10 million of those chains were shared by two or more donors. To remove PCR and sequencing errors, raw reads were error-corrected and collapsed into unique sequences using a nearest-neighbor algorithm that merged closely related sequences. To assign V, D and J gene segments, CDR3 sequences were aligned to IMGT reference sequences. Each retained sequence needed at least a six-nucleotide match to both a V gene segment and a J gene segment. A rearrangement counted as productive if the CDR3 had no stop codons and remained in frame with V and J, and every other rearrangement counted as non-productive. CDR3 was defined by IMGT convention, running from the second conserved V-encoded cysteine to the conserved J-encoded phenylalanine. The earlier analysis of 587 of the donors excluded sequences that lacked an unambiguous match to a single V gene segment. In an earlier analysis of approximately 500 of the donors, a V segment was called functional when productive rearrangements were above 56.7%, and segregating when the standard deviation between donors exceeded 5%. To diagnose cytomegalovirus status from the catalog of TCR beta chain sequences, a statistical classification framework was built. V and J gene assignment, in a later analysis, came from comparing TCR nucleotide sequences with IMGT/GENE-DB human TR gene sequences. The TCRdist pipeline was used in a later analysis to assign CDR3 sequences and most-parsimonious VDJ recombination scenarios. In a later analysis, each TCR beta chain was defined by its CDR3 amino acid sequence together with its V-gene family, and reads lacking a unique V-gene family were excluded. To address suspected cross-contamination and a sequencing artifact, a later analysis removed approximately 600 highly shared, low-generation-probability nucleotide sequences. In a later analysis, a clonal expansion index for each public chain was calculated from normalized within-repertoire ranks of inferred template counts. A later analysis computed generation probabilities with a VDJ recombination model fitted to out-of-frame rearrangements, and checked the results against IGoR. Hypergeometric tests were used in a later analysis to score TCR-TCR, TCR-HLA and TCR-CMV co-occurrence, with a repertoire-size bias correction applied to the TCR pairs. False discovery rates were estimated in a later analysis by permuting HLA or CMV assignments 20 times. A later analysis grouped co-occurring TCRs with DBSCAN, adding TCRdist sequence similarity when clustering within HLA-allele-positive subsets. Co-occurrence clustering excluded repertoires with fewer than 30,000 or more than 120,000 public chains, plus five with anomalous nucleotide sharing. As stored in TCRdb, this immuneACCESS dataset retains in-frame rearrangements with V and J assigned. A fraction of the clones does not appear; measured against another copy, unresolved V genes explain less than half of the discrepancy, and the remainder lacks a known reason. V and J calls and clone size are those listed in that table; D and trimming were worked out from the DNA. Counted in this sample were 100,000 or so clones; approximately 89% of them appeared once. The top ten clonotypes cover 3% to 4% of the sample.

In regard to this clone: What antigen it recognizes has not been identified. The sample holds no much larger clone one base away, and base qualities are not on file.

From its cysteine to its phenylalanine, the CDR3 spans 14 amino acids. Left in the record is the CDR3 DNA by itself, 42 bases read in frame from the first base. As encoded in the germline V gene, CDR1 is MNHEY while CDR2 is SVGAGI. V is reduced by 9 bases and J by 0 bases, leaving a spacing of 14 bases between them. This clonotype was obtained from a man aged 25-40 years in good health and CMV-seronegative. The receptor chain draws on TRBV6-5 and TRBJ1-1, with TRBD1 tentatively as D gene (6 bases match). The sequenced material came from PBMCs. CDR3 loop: CASNTDRLNTEAFF. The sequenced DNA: TGTGCCAGTAACACGGACAGACTGAACACTGAAGCTTTCTTT.